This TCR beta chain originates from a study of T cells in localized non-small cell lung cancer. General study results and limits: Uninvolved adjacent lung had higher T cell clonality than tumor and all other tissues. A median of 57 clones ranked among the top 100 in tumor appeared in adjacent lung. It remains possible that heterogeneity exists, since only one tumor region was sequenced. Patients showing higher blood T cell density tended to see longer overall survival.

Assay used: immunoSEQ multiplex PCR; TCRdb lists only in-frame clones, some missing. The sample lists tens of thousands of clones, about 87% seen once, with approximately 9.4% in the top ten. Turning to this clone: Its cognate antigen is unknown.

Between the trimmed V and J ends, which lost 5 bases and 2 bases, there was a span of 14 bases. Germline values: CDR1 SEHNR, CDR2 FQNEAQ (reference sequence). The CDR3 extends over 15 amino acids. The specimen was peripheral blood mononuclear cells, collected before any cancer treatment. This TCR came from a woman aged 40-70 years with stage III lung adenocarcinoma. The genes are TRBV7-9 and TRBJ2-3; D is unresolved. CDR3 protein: CASSPAVGFTDTQYF. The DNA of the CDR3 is TGTGCCAGCAGCCCGGCTGTGGGGTTCACAGATACGCAGTATTTT.